This is a list of T cell receptor beta chains from one sample in a study of cytomegalovirus exposure and HLA in healthy donors. Measured with immunoSEQ multiplex PCR; TCRdb has only the in-frame clones, and not every one. Of about 130,000 clones in the sample, roughly three quarters were seen once. The sequencing input was PBMCs. These receptors were obtained from a man aged 30 to 45 in good health and CMV-seronegative. The CDR3 runs from the conserved cysteine through the conserved F or W. The D gene is left open where the match is weak. Not all rows give a size; the values are once, few, many and, for expanded clones, a class.

cdr3_nt,cdr3_aa,clone_size,j_call,d_call,v_call
TGTGCCAGCAGTTACAAGGGGGGGTCAGGCTACGAGCAGTACTTC,CASSYKGGSGYEQYF,.,TRBJ2-7,.,TRBV6-5
TGTGCCAGCAGCCAACTAGGGACTAGCGGGAGAACGGTCGGGGAGCTGTTTTTT,CASSQLGTSGRTVGELFF,few,TRBJ2-2,TRBD2,TRBV4-2
TGTGCCAGCAGCTTAGGCCCAGGTGGAAACACCATATATTTT,CASSLGPGGNTIYF,.,TRBJ1-3,.,TRBV7-2
TGTGCCAGCAGGGGGACTAGTATTCTGTACTTC,CASRGTSILYF,few,TRBJ2-7,TRBD2,TRBV6-5
TGTGCCAGCAGTGAACGGACTAATAATGAAAAACTGTTTTTT,CASSERTNNEKLFF,.,TRBJ1-4,.,TRBV25-1
TGTGCCAGCAGCTTAGTAGGCGGCCTCCCGACCGGGGAGCTGTTTTTT,CASSLVGGLPTGELFF,.,TRBJ2-2,.,TRBV7-2
TGTTCCAGCACCACGCCCCAGGGGGCCTATGGCTACACCTTC,CSSTTPQGAYGYTF,.,TRBJ1-2,TRBD1,TRBV7-9
TGTGCCAGCTCCAACGCGGCCGAGCAGTACTTC,CASSNAAEQYF,.,TRBJ2-7,.,TRBV18
TGCGCCAGCAGCCATCGCTATTTGAAGCTTGCAACTAATGAAAAACTGTTTTTT,CASSHRYLKLATNEKLFF,few,TRBJ1-4,.,TRBV4-1
TGTGCCAGCAGTCTGAGCGGGGGGGAAGAGACCCAGTACTTC,CASSLSGGEETQYF,.,TRBJ2-5,TRBD2,TRBV27